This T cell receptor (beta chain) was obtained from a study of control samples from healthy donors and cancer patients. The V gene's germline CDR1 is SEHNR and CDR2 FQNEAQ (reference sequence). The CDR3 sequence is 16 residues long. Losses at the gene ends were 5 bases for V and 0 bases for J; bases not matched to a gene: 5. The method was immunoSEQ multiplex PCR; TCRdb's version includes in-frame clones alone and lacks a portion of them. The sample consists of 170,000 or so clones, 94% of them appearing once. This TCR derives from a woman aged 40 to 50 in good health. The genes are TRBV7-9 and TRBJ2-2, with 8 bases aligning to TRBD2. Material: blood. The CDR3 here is CASSHSGASNTGELFF. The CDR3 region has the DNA TGTGCCAGCAGCCATAGCGGGGCCTCGAACACCGGGGAGCTGTTTTTT.